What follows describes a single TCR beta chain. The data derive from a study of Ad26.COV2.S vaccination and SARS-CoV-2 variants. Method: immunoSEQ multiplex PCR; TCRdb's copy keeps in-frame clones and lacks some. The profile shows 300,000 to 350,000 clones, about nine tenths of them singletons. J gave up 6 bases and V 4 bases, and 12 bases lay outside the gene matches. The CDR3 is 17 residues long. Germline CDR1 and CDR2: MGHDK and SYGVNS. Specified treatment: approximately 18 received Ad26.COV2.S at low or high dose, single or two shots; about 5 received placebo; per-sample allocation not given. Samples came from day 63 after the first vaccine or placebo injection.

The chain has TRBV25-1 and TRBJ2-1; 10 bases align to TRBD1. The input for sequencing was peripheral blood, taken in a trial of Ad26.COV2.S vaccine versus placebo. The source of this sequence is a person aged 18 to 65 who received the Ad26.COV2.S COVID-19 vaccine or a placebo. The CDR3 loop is CASSVKVGTGDFNEQFF. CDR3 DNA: TGTGCCAGCAGTGTTAAGGTTGGGACAGGGGATTTCAATGAGCAGTTCTTC.